These 5 T cell receptor beta chains were sequenced from one sample in a study of T cell responses to AZD1222 COVID-19 vaccine. Here immunoSEQ multiplex PCR was the method, and the copy in TCRdb shows in-frame clones only, minus some. This table has 150,000 to 200,000 clones, 85% to 95% appearing once. Sample: peripheral blood, taken on day 0 of AZD1222 vaccination. The receptors were gathered from an adult in good health.

V is TRBV9 and J is TRBJ2-2; 8 bases are shared with TRBD1. This CDR3 spans 16 amino acids. Trimming took 0 bases from V and 2 from J; bases not matched to a gene: 3. The V gene's germline CDR1 is SGDLS and CDR2 YYNGEE. The CDR3 DNA follows: TGTGCCAGCAGCGTAGGGGGACAGGCCAACACCGGGGAGCTGTTTTTT. Residues: CASSVGGQANTGELFF.

The chain recombines TRBV19 with TRBJ1-3; D call uncertain. CDR1 is LNHDA and CDR2 is SQIVND in the germline V gene (reference sequence). This CDR3 region has 15 residues. V was trimmed by 3 bases and J by 0 bases, leaving 9 bases between them. This chain's CDR3 is CASSIRGGSGNTIYF. The CDR3 coding sequence is TGTGCCAGTAGTATTAGAGGAGGCTCTGGAAACACCATATATTTT. Full variable domain (rest looked up from reference TRBV19 and TRBJ1-3): DGGITQSPKYLFRKEGQNVTLSCEQNLNHDAMYWYRQDPGQGLRLIYYSQIVNDFQKGDIAEGYSVSREKKESFPLTVTSAQKNPTAFYLCASSIRGGSGNTIYFGEGSWLTVV.

V and J are TRBV18 and TRBJ2-7; perhaps TRBD2 as D (5 bases). Trimming stripped 6 bases from V and 4 bases from J, with 10 bases between. CDR3 length: 12 residues. The germline CDR1 and CDR2 sequences are KGHSH and LQKENI. CDR3 in amino acids: CASSPREYEQYF. The DNA of the CDR3 is TGTGCCAGCTCGCCGAGGGAGTACGAGCAGTACTTC.

The chain has TRBV19 and TRBJ1-5; 10 nucleotides align to TRBD1. The CDR3 length is 14 residues. Trimming removed 7 bases from V and 7 bases from J; junction bases left unmatched: 7. From germline, CDR1 is LNHDA and CDR2 SQIVND (reference sequence). The CDR3 DNA sequence: TGTGCCAGTACCCCGGGACAGGGGAGACAGCCCCAGCATTTT. It encodes CASTPGQGRQPQHF.

This clone was recorded only once. This rearrangement joins TRBV7-2 to TRBJ1-5; D might be TRBD1 (5 bases). The CDR3 length is 15 residues. V lost 5 bases and J 6 bases, leaving 17 bases between the germline ends. Germline V CDR1 and CDR2: SGHTA, FQGNSA. The chain's CDR3 is CASSTGGGRAQPQHF. The DNA of the CDR3 is TGTGCCAGCAGCACTGGGGGGGGTCGGGCTCAGCCCCAGCATTTT.